These 10 T cell receptor beta chains originate from one sample sequenced in a study of blood T cell repertoires in COVID-19. Assay used: immunoSEQ multiplex PCR; TCRdb lists only in-frame clones, some missing. Seen here are approximately 61,000 clones, 65% to 90% observed once, and the top ten hold 10%. Sample: peripheral blood. These TCRs come from a man aged 50 to 59 with COVID-19, enrolled during active disease.

The chain carries TRBV5-1 and TRBJ2-7, with 7 bases aligning to TRBD1. This CDR3 has 13 amino acids. Germline V gene lookup returns CDR1 SGHRS and CDR2 YFSETQ. The V gene end was trimmed by 4 bases and the J gene end by 2 bases; junction bases not matched to a gene: 3. This CDR3 reads CASSRTGPYEQYF. The CDR3 region has the DNA TGCGCCAGCAGCAGGACAGGTCCCTACGAGCAGTACTTC.

This chain links TRBV18 with TRBJ1-1, with no clear D. Deletions cut 2 bases from V and 2 bases from J, with 6 bases between. Germline lookup yields CDR1 KGHSH and CDR2 LQKENI. This CDR3 contains 13 residues. The CDR3 reads CASSPIQNTEAFF. The CDR3 DNA follows: TGTGCCAGCTCACCAATACAAAACACTGAAGCTTTCTTT.

The chain recombines TRBV19 with TRBJ1-5; the D is unclear. The CDR3 length is 13 residues. Germline V gives CDR1 LNHDA, CDR2 SQIVND (reference sequence). V was trimmed by 1 base and J by 4 bases, leaving 5 bases between them. The CDR3 protein is CASSIGVNQPQHF. CDR3 sequence (DNA): TGTGCCAGTAGTATAGGCGTTAATCAGCCCCAGCATTTT.

This clone has a single count. The chain recombines TRBV2 with TRBJ1-3; D might be TRBD1 (6 bases). This CDR3 is built from 15 residues. CDR1 and CDR2 (germline): SNHLY, FYNNEI. Between the trimmed V and J ends, which lost 4 bases and 0 bases, there was a span of 10 bases. CDR3 residues: CASSVGQLSGNTIYF. The CDR3 region has the DNA TGTGCCAGCAGTGTTGGACAGCTCTCTGGAAACACCATATATTTT.

This clone was observed a single time. This chain joins TRBV2 and TRBJ2-1; D possibly corresponds to TRBD2 (5 bases). The germline V and J ends were trimmed by 6 bases and 8 bases, with 14 bases remaining between them. CDR3 length: 13 amino acids. The V gene's germline CDR1 is SNHLY and CDR2 FYNNEI. CDR3 residues: CASRAGSGDEQFF. CDR3 DNA: TGTGCCAGCAGGGCGGGCTCCGGGGATGAGCAGTTCTTC.

The CDR3 sequence is CSASPFSRRGGELFF. For the CDR3, the DNA is TGCAGTGCTAGTCCCTTCAGCAGACGAGGCGGGGAGCTGTTTTTT. This chain uses TRBV20-1 with TRBJ2-2; D unclear. The germline V gene encodes CDR1 DFQATT and CDR2 SNEGSKA (reference sequence). The CDR3 runs to 15 residues. Trimming stripped 3 bases from V and 7 bases from J, with 18 bases between.

The V call is TRBV12-3 or TRBV12-4, the J call TRBJ1-2; perhaps TRBD1 as D (6 bases). The CDR3 runs to 13 residues. V was trimmed by 8 bases and J by 8 bases, leaving 18 bases between them. The CDR3 loop is CASGAYGGAGYTF. DNA of the CDR3: TGTGCCAGCGGAGCCTACGGGGGGGCGGGCTACACCTTC.

Comments on this clone: This CDR3 is also generated by other DNA sequences in the sample. The chain joins TRBV19 to TRBJ2-7, with 7 bases aligning to TRBD2. V shed 4 bases and J 4 bases; nucleotides not matched to a gene: 1. The CDR3 spans 12 residues. Looked up from germline, CDR1 is LNHDA and CDR2 is SQIVND (reference sequence). CDR3 sequence reads: CASSRGGYEQYF. As DNA, the CDR3 is TGTGCCAGTAGTAGGGGGGGTTACGAGCAGTACTTC.

The chain links TRBV5-1 to TRBJ2-7; D might be TRBD2 (5 bases). Germline-derived CDR1 and CDR2 are SGHRS and YFSETQ. CDR3 length: 17 residues. Trimming stripped 0 bases from V and 2 bases from J, with 18 bases between. The DNA of the CDR3 is TGCGCCAGCAGCTTGGTTCTCGGGGATTCGTGGACCTACGAGCAGTACTTC. It translates to CASSLVLGDSWTYEQYF.

The chain combines TRBV19 with TRBJ1-5; D is possibly TRBD1 (5 bases). CDR1 is LNHDA and CDR2 is SQIVND in the germline V gene (reference sequence). The CDR3 extends over 15 amino acids. V was trimmed by 8 bases and J by 3 bases, leaving 17 bases between them. CDR3 sequence: CASRTKTVSNQPQHF. The CDR3 region has the DNA TGTGCCAGTCGCACGAAGACAGTTTCCAATCAGCCCCAGCATTTT.